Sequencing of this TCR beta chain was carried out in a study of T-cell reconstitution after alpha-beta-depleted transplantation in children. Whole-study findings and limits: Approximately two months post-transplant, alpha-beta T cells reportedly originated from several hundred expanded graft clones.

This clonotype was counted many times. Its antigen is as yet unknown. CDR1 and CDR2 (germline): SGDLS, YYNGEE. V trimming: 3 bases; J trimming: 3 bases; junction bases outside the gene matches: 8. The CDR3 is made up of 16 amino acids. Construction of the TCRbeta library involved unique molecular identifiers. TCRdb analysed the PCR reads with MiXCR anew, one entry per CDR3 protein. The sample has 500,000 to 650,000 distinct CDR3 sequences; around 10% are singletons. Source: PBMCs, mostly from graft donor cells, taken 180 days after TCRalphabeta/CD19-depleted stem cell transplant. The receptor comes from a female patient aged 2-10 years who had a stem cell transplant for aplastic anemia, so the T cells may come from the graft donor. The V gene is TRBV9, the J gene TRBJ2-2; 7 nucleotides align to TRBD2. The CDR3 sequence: CASSEPASGYTGELFF. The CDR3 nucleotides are TGTGCCAGCAGCGAGCCGGCTAGCGGATACACCGGGGAGCTGTTTTTT.